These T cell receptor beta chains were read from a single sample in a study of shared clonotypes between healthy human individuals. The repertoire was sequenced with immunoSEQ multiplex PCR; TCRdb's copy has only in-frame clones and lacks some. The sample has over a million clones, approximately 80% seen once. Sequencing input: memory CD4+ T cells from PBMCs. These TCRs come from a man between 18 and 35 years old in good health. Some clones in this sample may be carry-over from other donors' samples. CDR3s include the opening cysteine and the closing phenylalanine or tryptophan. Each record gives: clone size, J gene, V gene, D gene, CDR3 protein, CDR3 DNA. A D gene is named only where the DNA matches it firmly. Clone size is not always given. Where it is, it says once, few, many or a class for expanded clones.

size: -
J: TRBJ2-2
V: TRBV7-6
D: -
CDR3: CASSLRNTGELFF
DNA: TGTGCCAGCAGCTTGAGAAACACCGGGGAGCTGTTTTTT

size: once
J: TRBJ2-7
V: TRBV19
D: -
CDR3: CASSMTRGGGQYF
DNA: TGTGCCAGTAGTATGACAAGGGGGGGCGGTCAGTACTTC

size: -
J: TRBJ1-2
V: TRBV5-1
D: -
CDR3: CASSLGGPDYGYTF
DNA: TGCGCCAGCAGCTTGGGGGGTCCCGACTATGGCTACACCTTC

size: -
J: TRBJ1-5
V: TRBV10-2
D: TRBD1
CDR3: CASRGTGNNQPQHF
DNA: TGCGCCAGCCGGGGGACAGGGAACAATCAGCCCCAGCATTTT

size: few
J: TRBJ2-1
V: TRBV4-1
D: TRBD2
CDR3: CASSQEKDGRASYNEQFF
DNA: TGCGCCAGCAGCCAAGAGAAGGACGGGAGGGCCTCCTACAATGAGCAGTTCTTC

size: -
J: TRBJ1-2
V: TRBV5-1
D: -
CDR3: CASSQEDRFGYTF
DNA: TGCGCCAGCAGCCAAGAGGACAGATTTGGCTACACCTTC

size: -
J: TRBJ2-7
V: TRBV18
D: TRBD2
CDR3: CASSPGPRTSGYEQYF
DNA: TGTGCCAGCTCACCGGGGCCTAGGACTAGCGGGTACGAGCAGTACTTC

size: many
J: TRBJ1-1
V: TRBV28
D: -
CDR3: CASSLFQGNTEAFF
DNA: TGTGCCAGCAGTTTATTTCAGGGGAACACTGAAGCTTTCTTT

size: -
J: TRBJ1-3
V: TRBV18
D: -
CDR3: CASSVIGYSGNTIYF
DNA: TGTGCCAGCTCCGTAATCGGGTACTCTGGAAACACCATATATTTT

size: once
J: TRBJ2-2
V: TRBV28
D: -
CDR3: CASTPRPGELFF
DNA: TGTGCCAGCACTCCCCGACCCGGGGAGCTGTTTTTT

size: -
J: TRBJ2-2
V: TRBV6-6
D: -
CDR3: CASSYGVFGELFF
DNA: TGTGCCAGCAGTTACGGGGTCTTCGGGGAGCTGTTTTTT

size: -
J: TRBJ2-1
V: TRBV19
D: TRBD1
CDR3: CASSPSGTGDEQFF
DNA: TGTGCCAGTAGTCCCTCCGGGACAGGGGATGAGCAGTTCTTC

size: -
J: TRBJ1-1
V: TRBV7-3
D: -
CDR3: CASSLWARASWEPNTEAFF
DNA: TGTGCCAGCAGCTTATGGGCTAGGGCATCATGGGAGCCAAACACTGAAGCTTTCTTT

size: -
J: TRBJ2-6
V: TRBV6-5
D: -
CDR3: CASSHTVSGANVLTF
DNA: TGTGCCAGCAGCCACACGGTCTCTGGGGCCAACGTCCTGACTTTC

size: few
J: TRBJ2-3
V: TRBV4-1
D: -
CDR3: CASSQEGGQGGSDTQYF
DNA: TGCGCCAGCAGCCAAGAGGGTGGGCAGGGAGGTTCCGATACGCAGTATTTT

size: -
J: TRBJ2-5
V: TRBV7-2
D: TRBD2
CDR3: CASSLSLAGTGGETQYF
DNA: TGTGCCAGCAGCTTAAGCCTGGCGGGAACGGGAGGAGAGACCCAGTACTTC

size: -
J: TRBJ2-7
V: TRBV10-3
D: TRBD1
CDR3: CATTGEHEQYF
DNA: TGTGCCACGACAGGGGAGCACGAGCAGTACTTC

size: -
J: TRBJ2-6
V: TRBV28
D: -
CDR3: CASTTSSGANVLTF
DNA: TGTGCCAGCACCACTTCCTCTGGGGCCAACGTCCTGACTTTC

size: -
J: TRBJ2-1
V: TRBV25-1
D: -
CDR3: CASSVLIPPTRQFF
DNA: TGTGCCAGCAGTGTGCTCATACCCCCGACTAGGCAGTTCTTC

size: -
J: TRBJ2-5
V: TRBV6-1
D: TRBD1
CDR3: CASSERSRGIQETQYF
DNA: TGTGCCAGCAGTGAACGGTCCAGGGGGATACAAGAGACCCAGTACTTC